This T cell receptor (beta chain) was obtained from a study of shared clonotypes between healthy human individuals. Study findings and constraints: Around 5% of naive CD4 clonotypes were common to a few donors. The donor pool, a small one, limited the genetic and exposure-history diversity represented.

TCRdb keeps only in-frame clones here, not all; method: immunoSEQ multiplex PCR. The data show over 850,000 clones, 70% to 80% seen once. To note about this clone: As yet, its antigen is unknown.

HIV-negative, healthy adults without recent acute infections or vaccinations were the donors. Those who donated, Caucasian adults without exception, all lived in Nashville, Tennessee. Input material: memory CD4+ T cells from PBMCs. Subset: CD45RA-negative fraction. This clonotype was obtained from a man between 18 and 29 years old in good health. Some clones in this sample may be carry-over from other donors' samples.

CDR3 region: CASSLWASGISTDTQYF. For the CDR3, the DNA is TGTGCCAGCAGCTTATGGGCTAGCGGGATCAGCACAGATACGCAGTATTTT. This chain connects TRBV7-2 to TRBJ2-3, with 9 bases matching TRBD2. The CDR3 is made up of 17 amino acids. The germline V gene has CDR1 SGHTA and CDR2 FQGNSA. J lost 0 bases, V lost 2 bases, and 6 bases had no gene match.